The clone carrying this T cell receptor beta chain was seen more than once but under ten times. As yet, its antigen is unknown. The sample originates from a study of cytomegalovirus exposure and HLA in healthy donors. The V gene lost 4 bases and the J gene lost 6 bases, with 12 bases spanning the gap. The CDR3 spans 13 residues. Germline V gene lookup returns CDR1 SEHNR and CDR2 FQNEAQ (reference sequence). Whole-study results and caveats: A further, later analysis showed that HLA-associated TCR beta chains (compared with equally common others) were more clonally expanded. A link between a missense DCLRE1C variant and TCR beta V- and J-gene trimming emerged from a later analysis. Upon later analysis, TCR association rates were observed to vary by HLA locus, being highest for DRB1 and lowest for HLA-C.

PCR involved 60 Vbeta and 13 Jbeta primers. Authors' analysis steps: Roughly 9.9 million shared chains were among the roughly 80 million unique TCR beta chains that a later analysis counted. Produced via immunoSEQ multiplex PCR; TCRdb's table is partial and in-frame only. V and J calls and clone size are given by that table; D and trimming were obtained from the DNA. The table lists approximately 86,000 clones, about 85% of them singletons. The rearrangement uses TRBV7-9 and TRBJ1-1; D unresolved. Sequences were obtained from PBMCs. This receptor was taken from a man in his forties in good health and CMV-seropositive. CDR3 coding DNA: TGTGCCAGCAGCTATGACGTGCTAGCTGAAGCTTTCTTT. It specifies CASSYDVLAEAFF.